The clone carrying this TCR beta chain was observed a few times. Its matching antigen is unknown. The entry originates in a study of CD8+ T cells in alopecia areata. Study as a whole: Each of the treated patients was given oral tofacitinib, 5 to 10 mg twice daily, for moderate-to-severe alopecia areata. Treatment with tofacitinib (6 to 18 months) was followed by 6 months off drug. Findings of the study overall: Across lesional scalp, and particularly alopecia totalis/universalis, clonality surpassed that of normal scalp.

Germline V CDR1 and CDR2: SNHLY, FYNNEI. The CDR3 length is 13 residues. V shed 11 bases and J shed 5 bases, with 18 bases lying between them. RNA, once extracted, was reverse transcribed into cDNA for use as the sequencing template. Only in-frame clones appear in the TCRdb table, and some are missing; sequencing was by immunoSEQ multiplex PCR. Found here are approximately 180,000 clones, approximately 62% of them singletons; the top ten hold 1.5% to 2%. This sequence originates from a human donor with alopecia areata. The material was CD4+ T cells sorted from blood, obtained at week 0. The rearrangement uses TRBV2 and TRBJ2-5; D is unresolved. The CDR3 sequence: CAGARDRPETQYF. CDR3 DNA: TGTGCCGGCGCACGAGATCGTCCTGAGACCCAGTACTTC.